This record concerns one TCR beta chain sequence. Its antigen is still unknown. The germline CDR1 and CDR2 sequences are SGHRS and YFSETQ. V was cut by 7 bases and J by 0 bases, with 14 bases left in between. CDR3 size: 15 residues. This entry comes from a study of cytomegalovirus exposure and HLA in healthy donors. General study findings and limits: Productive rates of about 90% or about 30% were seen for most TCR beta V segments in an earlier analysis.

It was with 60 Vbeta and 13 Jbeta primers that the PCR ran. The table came from immunoSEQ multiplex PCR; TCRdb's copy has only in-frame clones and leaves some out. Among about 140,000 clones listed, about 74% were seen once. The sample taken for sequencing was PBMCs. The TCR comes from a middle-aged woman in good health and CMV-seronegative. The chain combines TRBV5-1 with TRBJ2-1; no clear D gene. CDR3 residues: CASESGLTSYNEQFF. The CDR3 coding sequence is TGCGCCAGCGAGTCCGGGTTGACCTCCTACAATGAGCAGTTCTTC.